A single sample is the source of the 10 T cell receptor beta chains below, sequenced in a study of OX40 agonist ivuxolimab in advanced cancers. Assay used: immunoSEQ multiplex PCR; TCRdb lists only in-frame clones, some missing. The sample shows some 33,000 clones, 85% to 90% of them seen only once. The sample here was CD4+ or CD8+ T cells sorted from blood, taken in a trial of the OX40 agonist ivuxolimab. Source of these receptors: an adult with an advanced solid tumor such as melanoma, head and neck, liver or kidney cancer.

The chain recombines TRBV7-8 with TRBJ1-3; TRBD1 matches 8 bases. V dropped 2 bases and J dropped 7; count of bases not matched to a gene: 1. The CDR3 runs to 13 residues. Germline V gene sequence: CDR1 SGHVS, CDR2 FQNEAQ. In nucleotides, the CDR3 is TGTGCCAGCAGCTTAAACAGGGGGAACACCATATATTTT. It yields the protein CASSLNRGNTIYF.

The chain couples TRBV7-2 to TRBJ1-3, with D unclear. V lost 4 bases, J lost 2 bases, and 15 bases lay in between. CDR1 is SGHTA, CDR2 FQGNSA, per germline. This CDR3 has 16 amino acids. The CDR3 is CASSSDLMTAGNTIYF. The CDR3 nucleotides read TGTGCCAGCAGCTCAGACCTGATGACGGCTGGAAACACCATATATTTT.

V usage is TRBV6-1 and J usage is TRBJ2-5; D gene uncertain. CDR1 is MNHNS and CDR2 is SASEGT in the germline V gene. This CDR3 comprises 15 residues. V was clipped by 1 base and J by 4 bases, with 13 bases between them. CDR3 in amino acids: CASSEVTSVGETQYF. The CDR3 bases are TGTGCCAGCAGTGAAGTAACGTCGGTTGGAGAGACCCAGTACTTC.

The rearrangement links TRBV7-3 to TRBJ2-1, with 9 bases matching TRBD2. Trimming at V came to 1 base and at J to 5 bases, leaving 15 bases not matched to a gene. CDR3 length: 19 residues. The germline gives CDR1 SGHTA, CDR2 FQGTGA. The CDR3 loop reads CASSLIGGGAGGMHNEQFF. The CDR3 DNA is TGTGCCAGCAGCTTAATTGGGGGCGGAGCGGGAGGCATGCACAATGAGCAGTTCTTC. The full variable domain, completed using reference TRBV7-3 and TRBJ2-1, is GAGVSQTPSNKVTEKGKYVELRCDPISGHTALYWYRQSLGQGPEFLIYFQGTGAADDSGLPNDRFFAVRPEGSVSTLKIQRTERGDSAVYLCASSLIGGGAGGMHNEQFFGPGTRLTVL.

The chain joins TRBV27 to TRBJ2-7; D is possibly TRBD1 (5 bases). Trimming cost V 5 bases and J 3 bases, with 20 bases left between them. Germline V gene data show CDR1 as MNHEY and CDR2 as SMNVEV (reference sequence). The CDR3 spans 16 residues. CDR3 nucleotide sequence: TGTGCCAGCAGTCCCTGGTCAGGGCAGGAGTACTACGAGCAGTACTTC. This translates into CASSPWSGQEYYEQYF.

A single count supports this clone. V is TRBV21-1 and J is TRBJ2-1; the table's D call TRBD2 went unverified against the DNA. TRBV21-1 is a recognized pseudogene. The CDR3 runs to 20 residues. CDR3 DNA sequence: TGTGCCAGCAGCACAAACCAGGAGGCTAGCGGGAGCATCTCCTACAATGAGCAGTTCTTC. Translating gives CASSTNQEASGSISYNEQFF.

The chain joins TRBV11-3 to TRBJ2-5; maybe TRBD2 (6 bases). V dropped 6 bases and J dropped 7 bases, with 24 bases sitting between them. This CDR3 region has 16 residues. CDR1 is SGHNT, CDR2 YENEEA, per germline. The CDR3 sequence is CASSPAAGPEEGTQYF. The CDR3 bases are TGTGCCAGCAGTCCCGCCGCCGGGCCAGAGGAGGGGACCCAGTACTTC.

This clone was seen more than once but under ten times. The CDR3 DNA reads as TGTGCCAGCAGCACCGGGACTAGCGGGGCAGATACGCAGTATTTT. This sequence encodes CASSTGTSGADTQYF. The chain carries TRBV9 and TRBJ2-3; 13 positions match TRBD2. Trimming at V came to 4 bases and at J to 4 bases, leaving 3 bases not matched to a gene. The V gene's germline CDR1 is SGDLS and CDR2 YYNGEE. The CDR3 has 15 amino acids.

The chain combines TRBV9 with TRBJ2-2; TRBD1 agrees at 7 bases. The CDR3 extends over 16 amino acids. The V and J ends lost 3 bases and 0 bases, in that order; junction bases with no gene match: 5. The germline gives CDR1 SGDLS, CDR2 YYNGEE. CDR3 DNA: TGTGCCAGCAGCGGATTGGACAGGACGAACACCGGGGAGCTGTTTTTT. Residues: CASSGLDRTNTGELFF.

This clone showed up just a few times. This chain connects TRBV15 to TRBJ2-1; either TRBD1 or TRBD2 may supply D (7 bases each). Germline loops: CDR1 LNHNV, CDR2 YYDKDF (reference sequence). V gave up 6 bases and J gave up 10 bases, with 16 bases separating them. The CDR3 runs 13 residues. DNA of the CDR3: TGTGCCACCAGTAGCTCAGGGGGGGAGGAGCAGTTCTTC. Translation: CATSSSGGEEQFF.